This T cell receptor (beta chain) came from a study of immune cell composition in non-small cell lung cancer. Study observations and caveats: 75% of squamous and under 35% of adenocarcinoma cases had tumour-associated clones >0.5%. TIL tumour reactivity correlated with maximal tumour-associated clone frequency in adenocarcinoma.

CDR3 length equals 15 residues. Germline CDR1 MNHNS, CDR2 SASEGT. The germline V and J ends were trimmed by 7 bases and 0 bases, with 15 bases remaining between them. Normal lung was sampled as far from the tumour as possible, at least 3 cm. This table comes from immunoSEQ multiplex PCR, and its TCRdb copy is limited to in-frame clones, with some not included. The sample shows about 2,300 clones, around 84% of them seen only once. On this clone: Its antigen remains unknown.

The rearrangement links TRBV6-1 to TRBJ1-2; no reliable D call. The sample was non-adjacent lung tissue. The origin of this receptor is a human donor with non-small cell lung cancer. The CDR3 DNA sequence: TGTGCCAGCAATACTGCAGGAGGCTCTAACTATGGCTACACCTTC. It codes for CASNTAGGSNYGYTF.